The clone carrying this TCR beta chain was recorded many times. Its antigen remains unknown. The use of genomic DNA as template underpinned the TCR beta VDJ and CDR3 profiling. Each CDR3 protein gets one entry after TCRdb re-called the reads with MiXCR. The sample consists of a few hundred thousand distinct CDR3 sequences, approximately 70% of them appearing once. Germline V lookup: CDR1 DFQATT, CDR2 SNEGSKA (reference sequence). The length of the CDR3 is 17 residues. The J segment lost 1 base and the V segment lost 6 bases, leaving 15 bases of the junction unmatched. The sample belongs to a study of CD8+CD57+ T cells in acquired aplastic anemia. Study context: Sorting CD4+ and CD8+ cells gave DNA averaging roughly 3.2 ug. Broader study findings: Overlapping CD8+ CDR3 repertoires of patients and controls contained about 27 shared sequences.

The V and J genes are TRBV20-1 and TRBJ1-2; 9 bases agree with TRBD1. The sequence was collected from a human donor in good health, serving as a control. The sequenced material came from sorted CD4+, CD8+, or CD8+CD57+ T cells (not recorded which) from PBMCs. DNA of the CDR3: TGCAGTGCCAGTTCCACACAGGGGGCGATACGTAACTATGGCTACACCTTC. The encoded protein is CSASSTQGAIRNYGYTF.